Shown below are 11 T cell receptor beta chains from a single sample sequenced in a study of cytomegalovirus exposure and HLA in healthy donors. Researchers ran the PCR with 60 Vbeta and 13 Jbeta primers. The data were produced by immunoSEQ multiplex PCR, yet TCRdb's version contains in-frame clones alone and is incomplete. The sample includes about 88,000 clones. The sample consisted of PBMCs. The receptor source for this set is a girl aged 5-17 years in good health and CMV-seropositive.

The chain employs TRBV9 and TRBJ2-1; perhaps TRBD2 as D (7 bases). Per germline, CDR1 SGDLS and CDR2 YYNGEE. This CDR3 region has 16 residues. The ends were cut back, 0 bases at V and 2 bases at J, with 12 bases in the middle. The CDR3 spells CASSVVGGPPYNEQFF. The CDR3 DNA sequence: TGTGCCAGCAGCGTAGTCGGGGGGCCTCCCTACAATGAGCAGTTCTTC.

This rearrangement joins TRBV11-3 to TRBJ1-1; weak D call: TRBD1 (5 bases). V lost 1 base to trimming and J lost 1 base, with 7 bases between them. Germline loops: CDR1 SGHNT, CDR2 YENEEA. The CDR3 totals 14 residues. The CDR3 coding sequence is TGTGCCAGCAGCTTAGGAAGGGGGAACACTGAAGCTTTCTTT. Amino acids: CASSLGRGNTEAFF. Supplemented by reference TRBV11-3 and TRBJ1-1, the full variable domain reads EAGVVQSPRYKIIEKKQPVAFWCNPISGHNTLYWYLQNLGQGPELLIRYENEEAVDDSQLPKDRFSAERLKGVDSTLKIQPAELGDSAVYLCASSLGRGNTEAFFGQGTRLTVV.

The chain carries TRBV18 and TRBJ2-2, with 9 bases matching TRBD1. The CDR3 extends over 14 amino acids. Germline CDR1 reads KGHSH; CDR2 reads LQKENI. J gave up 4 bases and V 4 bases, and 1 base lay outside the gene matches. The CDR3, as DNA: TGTGCCAGCTCACAGACAGGGGGCACCGGGGAGCTGTTTTTT. Residues: CASSQTGGTGELFF.

This sequence joins TRBV7-9 and TRBJ1-2; D is ambiguous. V lost 7 bases and J lost 3, with 12 bases in between. The CDR3 runs to 13 residues. Germline CDR1 is SEHNR and CDR2 is FQNEAQ (reference sequence). The CDR3 region is CASKPGSDYGYTF. The CDR3 nucleotides are TGTGCCAGCAAGCCCGGGTCGGACTATGGCTACACCTTC.

The chain carries TRBV9 and TRBJ2-5, with D possibly TRBD2 on 5 matching bases. V was clipped by 0 bases and J by 1 base, with 7 bases between them. The CDR3 is 14 residues long. CDR1 and CDR2 (germline): SGDLS, YYNGEE. CDR3 protein: CASSVAGVQETQYF. The DNA of the CDR3 is TGTGCCAGCAGCGTAGCCGGGGTCCAAGAGACCCAGTACTTC.

This chain links TRBV10-3 with TRBJ2-1, with TRBD2 matching 7 bases. The germline V gene has CDR1 ENHRY and CDR2 SYGVKD. The CDR3 contains 12 residues. V lost 6 bases, J lost 15 bases, and 11 bases stayed unmatched. CDR3 in DNA: TGTGCCATCAGAATAGTTGGGGGGGACCTGTTCTTC. Residues: CAIRIVGGDLFF.

The chain is built from TRBV9 and TRBJ1-3, with D possibly being TRBD1 (6 bases). Germline assignment: CDR1 SGDLS and CDR2 YYNGEE. Trimming shortened V by 4 bases and J by 1 base, and 12 bases separated the two germline ends. This CDR3 comprises 15 residues. CDR3 amino acids: CASSSQGQSGNTIYF. CDR3 DNA sequence: TGTGCCAGCAGCTCCCAGGGGCAGTCTGGAAACACCATATATTTT. Using reference TRBV9 and TRBJ1-3 for the parts outside the CDR3, the full variable domain is DSGVTQTPKHLITATGQRVTLRCSPRSGDLSVYWYQQSLDQGLQFLIQYYNGEERAKGNILERFSAQQFPDLHSELNLSSLELGDSALYFCASSSQGQSGNTIYFGEGSWLTVV.

V and J are TRBV7-3 and TRBJ1-1; tentatively, D is TRBD1 (6 bases). Trimming pared 0 bases from V and 3 bases from J, leaving 11 bases between. The CDR3 sequence is 15 residues long. CDR1 and CDR2 (germline): SGHTA, FQGTGA. As DNA, the CDR3 is TGTGCCAGCAGCTTAACGACAGGTGACGACACTGAAGCTTTCTTT. It codes for CASSLTTGDDTEAFF. Full variable domain (missing parts from reference TRBV7-3 and TRBJ1-1): GAGVSQTPSNKVTEKGKYVELRCDPISGHTALYWYRQSLGQGPEFLIYFQGTGAADDSGLPNDRFFAVRPEGSVSTLKIQRTERGDSAVYLCASSLTTGDDTEAFFGQGTRLTVV.

V is TRBV19 and J is TRBJ1-6; possibly TRBD1 for D (6 bases). V was shortened by 5 bases and J by 7 bases, with 12 bases between the two germline ends. Per germline, CDR1 LNHDA and CDR2 SQIVND (reference sequence). This CDR3 has 14 amino acids. In nucleotides, the CDR3 is TGTGCCAGTAGTGACAGGCTGGAAAATTCACCCCTCCACTTT. Amino acid sequence: CASSDRLENSPLHF.

This chain joins TRBV20-1 and TRBJ1-1; D is uncertain. This CDR3 has 11 amino acids. V lost 4 bases and J 8 bases, leaving 11 bases between the germline ends. Germline-derived CDR1 and CDR2 are DFQATT and SNEGSKA (reference sequence). CDR3 sequence: CSATAGSEAFF. CDR3 DNA: TGCAGTGCTACTGCGGGGTCAGAAGCTTTCTTT.

The gene calls are TRBV19 and TRBJ1-5, with TRBD1 as a possible D gene (6 bases). Germline values: CDR1 LNHDA, CDR2 SQIVND (reference sequence). The CDR3 has 14 amino acids. The V gene lost 4 bases and the J gene lost 0 bases, with 7 bases spanning the gap. The CDR3 protein is CASSTRGSNQPQHF. The DNA for the CDR3 is TGTGCCAGTAGTACCAGGGGTAGCAATCAGCCCCAGCATTTT.